The rows below give T cell receptor beta chains drawn from one sample of a study of Tregs in tolerant kidney transplant recipients. Repertoires were generated with immunoSEQ multiplex PCR, while TCRdb's copy carries only in-frame clones and drops some. The sample consists of 75,000 to 85,000 clones, approximately 90% of them appearing once. The sequences come from Tregs from blood, collected before the transplant. The receptors stem from a human donor who received a combined kidney and bone marrow transplant. The CDR3 runs from the conserved cysteine through the conserved F or W. A D gene is named only where the DNA matches it firmly. Not every row has a clone size; where given, it reads once, few, many or a size class.

d_call	v_call	j_call	clone_size	cdr3_nt	cdr3_aa
NA	TRBV16	TRBJ1-1	NA	TGTGCCAGCAGCCAATCCCTAAGGTTTGAAGCTTTCTTT	CASSQSLRFEAFF
TRBD2	TRBV4-1	TRBJ2-7	NA	TGCGCCAGCAGTAAAGGGAGTAGCGGGAGTTCCTACGAGCAGTACTTC	CASSKGSSGSSYEQYF
NA	TRBV28	TRBJ2-4	NA	TGTGCCAGCGGGTTCCGTACCAAAAACATTCAGTACTTC	CASGFRTKNIQYF
NA	TRBV6-5	TRBJ1-2	NA	TGTGCCAGCAGCCCCCCCGGGACAACTAACTATGGCTACACCTTC	CASSPPGTTNYGYTF
NA	TRBV29-1	TRBJ2-1	NA	TGCAGCGTTGAGAGGCGGGGCCCGAGCTCCTACAATGAGCAGTTCTTC	CSVERRGPSSYNEQFF
TRBD1	TRBV30	TRBJ2-1	NA	TGTGCCTGGAGGGACAGGGGTAGCTCCTACAATGAGCAGTTCTTC	CAWRDRGSSYNEQFF
NA	TRBV28	TRBJ1-2	NA	TGTGCCAGCAGTTTATACCCCCGGCAGGGGCCATACTATGGCTACACCTTC	CASSLYPRQGPYYGYTF
TRBD2	TRBV7-2	TRBJ2-1	NA	TGTGCCAGCACCCTTTTTCGCCCCCTCCTAGCGGGAGGTCTCAATGAGCAGTTCTTC	CASTLFRPLLAGGLNEQFF
TRBD1	TRBV19	TRBJ1-5	NA	TGTGCCAGTAGTGGACAGGGCCGACAGCCCCAGCATTTT	CASSGQGRQPQHF
TRBD2	TRBV6-1	TRBJ2-1	once	TGTGCCAGCAGTGGGACGGGGGGGGAAAGGTTCTTC	CASSGTGGERFF
TRBD1	TRBV19	TRBJ1-2	NA	TGTGCCACCAGGGACAGGAAATATGGCTACACCTTC	CATRDRKYGYTF
TRBD1	TRBV7-2	TRBJ2-7	NA	TGTGCCAGCAGCCAGGACAGGACCTACGAGCAGTACTTC	CASSQDRTYEQYF
TRBD1	TRBV28	TRBJ1-2	NA	TGTGCCAGCAGTCCGTATTCCCAGACAGGGGGCTATGGCTACACCTTC	CASSPYSQTGGYGYTF
TRBD2	TRBV7-9	TRBJ2-5	once	TGTGCCAGCAGCCCCCGGGGGGGGATAGAGACCCAGTACTTC	CASSPRGGIETQYF
TRBD2	TRBV25-1	TRBJ2-7	NA	TGTGCCAGCAGTGATGCGTCCGCGGGAGGGGCGTTTTGCGAGCAGTACTTC	CASSDASAGGAFCEQYF
TRBD1	TRBV18	TRBJ2-1	NA	TGTGCCAGCTCACTGGGACAGGGCTCTGAGCAGTTCTTC	CASSLGQGSEQFF
NA	TRBV6-1	TRBJ2-7	NA	TGTGCCAGCAGTCTACAGGGCGCCTCAGCCTACGAGCAGTACTTC	CASSLQGASAYEQYF
NA	TRBV21-1	TRBJ2-7	NA	TGTGCCAGCAGCAAAGGGTCACGCGGACAGGGACCCTTAGCTCCTTCCTACGAGCAGTACTTC	CASSKGSRGQGPLAPSYEQYF
NA	TRBV20-1	TRBJ2-1	NA	TGCAGTGCTGCCCGGAACGAGCAGTTCTTC	CSAARNEQFF
TRBD2	TRBV29-1	TRBJ2-1	NA	TGCAGCGTTGTAGGTGCGGGAGGGCCCTCGAATGAGCAGTTCTTC	CSVVGAGGPSNEQFF
TRBD2	TRBV28	TRBJ2-1	NA	TGTGCCAGCAGTTTAAGCCCCCCTTTGGTAGCGGGAGGGAGTATAAGGAATGAGCAGTTCTTC	CASSLSPPLVAGGSIRNEQFF